This T cell receptor (beta chain) was identified in a study of sequential checkpoint blockade in melanoma. The wider study: Randomization was 1:1 between first-line nivolumab→ipilimumab and ipilimumab→nivolumab. After both sequences, patients received maintenance nivolumab. TCRβ was sequenced from DNA of 91 pretreatment tumors. After nivolumab or ipilimumab alone, about two dozen patients had week-13 rebiopsies.

Clones were sequenced by immunoSEQ multiplex PCR, and TCRdb holds only the in-frame ones, with some missing. Here the sample spans some 5,100 clones, approximately 25% being singletons. Stated treatment: randomized to nivolumab then ipilimumab (arm A) or the reverse (arm B). This clone has at least ten counts. Looked up from germline, CDR1 is SGDLS and CDR2 is YYNGEE. The V segment lost 2 bases and the J segment 1 base; nucleotides outside the gene matches: 12. This CDR3 has 18 residues. The V gene is TRBV9, the J gene TRBJ2-4, with 7 bases lining up with TRBD1. The sample in question was tumor tissue (inferred from file names), obtained from a patient given nivolumab and ipilimumab in sequence. The source of this sequence is a human donor with melanoma. The chain's CDR3 is CASSVEEGGASAKNIQYF. CDR3 DNA sequence: TGTGCCAGCAGCGTGGAGGAAGGGGGCGCCTCCGCCAAAAACATTCAGTACTTC.